These 6 T cell receptor beta chains were sequenced from one sample in a study of T-cell memory formation after mild COVID-19. A single record per CDR3 protein comes from TCRdb applying MiXCR to the 5' RACE reads. This table holds under 450,000 distinct CDR3 sequences, 20% to 25% found once. Sequenced: PBMCs or a T cell subset sorted from them (not recorded which). Receptors originate from a man younger than 30 who had mild COVID-19 (a few samples of this study predate the infection). Cell type and time point are not known.

This clonotype was picked up many times. This sequence joins TRBV12-3 or TRBV12-4 and TRBJ2-3, with unresolved D. V lost 6 bases and J lost 2, with 3 bases in between. CDR3 length equals 11 residues. CDR3: CASRSTDTQYF. The CDR3 region has the DNA TGTGCCAGCAGGTCCACAGATACGCAGTATTTT.

This chain connects TRBV7-2 to TRBJ2-2; D uncertain. V was clipped by 0 bases and J by 7 bases, with 6 bases between them. The CDR3 loop spans 13 amino acids. Germline-derived CDR1 and CDR2 are SGHTA and FQGNSA. DNA of the CDR3: TGTGCCAGCAGCTTAGCCTGGGGCGGGGAGCTGTTTTTT. It specifies CASSLAWGGELFF.

The V and J genes are TRBV18 and TRBJ2-1, with 8 nucleotides matching TRBD2. Germline-derived CDR1 and CDR2 are KGHSH and LQKENI. This CDR3 is 15 amino acids long. V gave up 8 bases and J gave up 7 bases; unmatched junction bases: 13. The CDR3 loop reads CASRAGTRMRNEQFF. In DNA, the CDR3 is TGTGCCAGCCGAGCCGGGACTAGGATGCGAAATGAGCAGTTCTTC.

This clonotype was observed a handful of times. This chain connects TRBV9 to TRBJ2-3; TRBD2 agrees at 10 bases. From germline, CDR1 is SGDLS and CDR2 YYNGEE. The CDR3 is made up of 16 amino acids. V lost 4 bases to trimming and J lost 2 bases; unmatched junction nucleotides: 7. This CDR3 is CASSLQRGGLTDTQYF. The CDR3 region has the DNA TGTGCCAGCAGCCTCCAGCGGGGGGGCCTCACAGATACGCAGTATTTT.

This chain connects TRBV18 to TRBJ2-4; D might be TRBD1 or TRBD2, each matching 5 bases. Germline-derived CDR1 and CDR2 are KGHSH and LQKENI. The CDR3 sequence is 13 residues long. V lost 3 bases, J lost 16 bases, and 19 bases lay in between. The CDR3, as DNA: TGTGCCAGCTCACCTGTCGACCGGGACGTCGCCTACTTC. The encoded protein is CASSPVDRDVAYF.

This clonotype has only a few counts. The chain carries TRBV15 and TRBJ2-5, with 8 bases matching TRBD1. The CDR3 contains 14 residues. Germline loops: CDR1 LNHNV, CDR2 YYDKDF (reference sequence). The trim removed 3 bases at V and 2 bases at J, leaving 2 bases unmatched. CDR3 in amino acids: CATSRRTGQETQYF. In nucleotides, the CDR3 is TGTGCCACCAGCAGGAGGACAGGGCAAGAGACCCAGTACTTC.